Presented here are 6 T cell receptor beta chains from one specimen sequenced in a study of blood T cell repertoires in COVID-19. The table came from immunoSEQ multiplex PCR; TCRdb's copy has only in-frame clones and leaves some out. The data show about 130,000 clones, roughly 72% seen once. Specimen: peripheral blood. All receptors derive from a man aged 55-75 years with acute or convalescent COVID-19.

The chain recombines TRBV28 with TRBJ2-7, with 12 bases identical to TRBD1. CDR3 size: 15 residues. Per the germline V gene, CDR1 is MDHEN and CDR2 is SYDVKM. Trimming at V came to 6 bases and at J to 5 bases, leaving 8 bases not matched to a gene. Written as DNA, the CDR3 is TGTGCCAGCAGCCGCGGGACAGGGGGCGCCCACGAGCAGTACTTC. Its protein is CASSRGTGGAHEQYF.

The J gene is TRBJ2-7, the V gene TRBV5-5, with 10 nucleotides matching TRBD1. CDR3 length equals 15 residues. Unmatched junction bases numbered 4, after V lost 1 base and J lost 3 bases. Germline V CDR1 and CDR2: SGHKS, YYEKEE (reference sequence). The CDR3 here is CASSLWGQGFYEQYF. The CDR3 bases are TGTGCCAGCAGCTTGTGGGGACAGGGGTTCTACGAGCAGTACTTC.

The chain is built from TRBV7-2 and TRBJ2-4; D is unclear. The length of the CDR3 is 11 residues. The V gene's germline CDR1 is SGHTA and CDR2 FQGNSA. V lost 1 base and J lost 13, with 8 bases in between. The CDR3 sequence is CASSLGVHQYF. The CDR3 DNA reads TGTGCCAGCAGCTTAGGCGTGCACCAGTACTTC.

The rearrangement joins TRBV30 to TRBJ1-6; a weak D match, TRBD1 (6 bases). V dropped 5 bases and J dropped 8 bases, with 16 bases sitting between them. Germline V CDR1 and CDR2: GTSNPN, SVGIG (reference sequence). The CDR3 has 14 amino acids. As DNA, the CDR3 is TGTGCCTGGGCCCCGGGGGGCCCCTATTCACCCCTCCACTTT. It is translated as CAWAPGGPYSPLHF.

The chain recombines TRBV30 with TRBJ1-1; no clear D gene. This CDR3 contains 11 residues. Trimming pared 2 bases from V and 3 bases from J, leaving 4 bases between. Germline V lookup: CDR1 GTSNPN, CDR2 SVGIG (reference sequence). The CDR3 sequence: CAWSYHTEAFF. CDR3 in DNA: TGTGCCTGGAGTTATCACACTGAAGCTTTCTTT.

This sequence joins TRBV6-6 and TRBJ1-3, with 11 bases lining up with TRBD1. CDR1 is MNHNY, CDR2 SVGAGI, per germline (reference sequence). This CDR3 has 21 amino acids. J gave up 3 bases and V 5 bases, and 21 bases lay outside the gene matches. The CDR3, as DNA: TGTGCCAGCAGTCGACCCGCCCGCAGGACAGGGGGCCGTTATAGTGGAAACACCATATATTTT. Its protein product is CASSRPARRTGGRYSGNTIYF.